These 12 T cell receptor beta chains share one sample of origin, sequenced in a study of cytomegalovirus exposure and HLA in healthy donors. Profiling relied on immunoSEQ multiplex PCR, and the TCRdb table lists in-frame clones only, not all of them. The sample lists under 300,000 clones, approximately 86% occurring once. The specimen sequenced was PBMCs. Receptor source: a young woman in good health and CMV-seronegative.

In its sample, this clone was seen a few times. This sequence joins TRBV18 and TRBJ1-1; tentative D call: TRBD1 (6 bases). Germline loops: CDR1 KGHSH, CDR2 LQKENI. This CDR3 is 12 amino acids long. The ends were cut back, 8 bases at V and 6 bases at J, with 13 bases in the middle. The CDR3 DNA sequence: TGTGCCAGCGCGAACAGGGACGCTGAAGCTTTCTTT. This gives the protein CASANRDAEAFF.

The V gene is TRBV1, the J gene TRBJ2-2; whether TRBD1, the table's D call, matches the DNA was not checked. TRBV1 is described as a pseudogene. CDR3 size: 20 residues. The CDR3 is CTSSQERDRAWGANTGELFF. DNA for the CDR3: TGCACCAGCAGCCAAGAGCGGGACAGGGCGTGGGGGGCGAACACCGGGGAGCTGTTTTTT.

The CDR3 nucleotides read TGCGCCAGCAGCTTGGAGGGCAGGGGGGTCCCCGGTGGCTACACCTTC. Its protein product is CASSLEGRGVPGGYTF. The V call is TRBV5-1, the J call TRBJ1-2, with 7 positions matching TRBD1. Germline V gives CDR1 SGHRS, CDR2 YFSETQ. Trimming at V came to 0 bases and at J to 7 bases, leaving 12 bases not matched to a gene. CDR3 size: 16 residues.

In its sample, this clone was seen once. The rearrangement joins TRBV6-1 to TRBJ1-1; the D is unclear. This CDR3 comprises 15 residues. Germline lookup yields CDR1 MNHNS and CDR2 SASEGT. V was trimmed by 0 bases and J by 3 bases, leaving 11 bases between them. The CDR3 DNA reads as TGTGCCAGCAGTGAAGCGCTAGGAGGACACACTGAAGCTTTCTTT. It translates to CASSEALGGHTEAFF.

The chain is built from TRBV19 and TRBJ2-7; the match to TRBD1 covers 11 bases. The V and J ends lost 3 bases and 5 bases, in that order; junction bases with no gene match: 6. CDR1 is LNHDA and CDR2 is SQIVND in the germline V gene (reference sequence). This CDR3 has 15 amino acids. CDR3 DNA sequence: TGTGCCAGTAGTATCTATAGGGACAGGGGGGACGAGCAGTACTTC. Translation: CASSIYRDRGDEQYF.

The gene calls are TRBV29-1 and TRBJ2-7; 8 bases match TRBD1. CDR1 and CDR2 from the germline V gene are SQVTM and ANQGSEA. With V trimmed by 6 bases and J by 0 bases, 4 bases remained unmatched. This CDR3 comprises 13 residues. For the CDR3, the DNA is TGCAGCGTCCTCGACAGGGGCTCCTACGAGCAGTACTTC. Translation gives CSVLDRGSYEQYF.

This clone was recorded at least ten times. The rearrangement links TRBV29-1 to TRBJ2-3; 7 positions match TRBD2. The ends lost 1 base at V and 0 bases at J; junction bases unmatched: 10. This CDR3 spans 17 amino acids. Germline CDR1 is SQVTM and CDR2 is ANQGSEA. For the CDR3, the DNA is TGCAGCGTTGAAGGGTTGGACGTTAGCGGGAGCACAGATACGCAGTATTTT. Its protein product is CSVEGLDVSGSTDTQYF.

The chain couples TRBV10-1 to TRBJ1-1; D might be TRBD1 (6 bases). Germline-derived CDR1 and CDR2 are WNHNN and SYGVQD (reference sequence). V was pared by 9 bases and J by 2 bases, with 10 bases between. The CDR3 extends over 12 amino acids. CDR3 sequence reads: CASTGTNTEAFF. The CDR3 DNA is TGCGCCAGTACAGGGACCAACACTGAAGCTTTCTTT.

In DNA, the CDR3 is TGCAGCGCCTTCGGGGGGAGGAGCACTGAAGCTTTCTTT. Translation: CSAFGGRSTEAFF. The J gene is TRBJ1-1, the V gene TRBV29-1; the D gene is possibly TRBD1 (5 bases). This CDR3 is 13 amino acids long. Germline V gives CDR1 SQVTM, CDR2 ANQGSEA. The V end was cut by 7 bases, the J end by 4 bases, with 16 bases between.

The genes are TRBV6-4 and TRBJ1-1; D unresolved. This CDR3 is built from 14 residues. Per the germline V gene, CDR1 is MRHNA and CDR2 is SNTAGT. V lost 3 bases and J 0 bases, leaving 8 bases between the germline ends. The CDR3 region has the DNA TGTGCCAGCAGTGAAACGGAGATGAACACTGAAGCTTTCTTT. Protein product: CASSETEMNTEAFF.

The chain couples TRBV11-3 to TRBJ2-2, with 10 bases aligning to TRBD2. The V and J ends lost 1 base and 7 bases, in that order; junction bases with no gene match: 9. This CDR3 has 17 amino acids. The germline CDR1 and CDR2 sequences are SGHNT and YENEEA. The CDR3 bases are TGTGCCAGCAGCTTAGGACGGCTAGCGGGAGCCGGCGGGGAGCTGTTTTTT. The encoded protein is CASSLGRLAGAGGELFF.

The CDR3 DNA reads TGTGCCAGCAGTTACTTAGCTATCGGAGATACGCAGTATTTT. Translating gives CASSYLAIGDTQYF. This rearrangement joins TRBV6-6 to TRBJ2-3; D gene unclear. V lost 1 base, J lost 5 bases, and 10 bases lay in between. The germline V gene has CDR1 MNHNY and CDR2 SVGAGI (reference sequence). There are 14 residues in the CDR3.